Presented here are 23 T cell receptor beta chains from one specimen sequenced in a study of molecular identifiers for immune sequencing clone quantification. TCRdb reprocessed the PCR reads with MiXCR, giving one entry per CDR3 protein. This table holds about 320,000 distinct CDR3 sequences, about 23% found once. The specimen was naive CD8+ T cells from blood, with Jurkat cell RNA spiked in. Subset specified: FACS-sorted CD8+CD4-CCR7+CD45RA+ naive T cells. These receptors were collected from a human donor in good health. Some libraries in this study had Jurkat cell RNA spiked in.

The chain couples TRBV5-6 to TRBJ1-2; the match to TRBD1 covers 9 bases. The CDR3 is 15 residues long. Germline CDR1 and CDR2: SGHDT and YYEEEE. V lost 2 bases and J lost 5; bases outside the gene matches: 7. Here the CDR3 DNA reads TGTGCCAGCAGCTTCACAGGGGGCTATTGGTATGGCTACACCTTC. Translated, it gives CASSFTGGYWYGYTF.

Concerning this clonotype: Because it lacks the conserved phenylalanine or tryptophan at the end, this CDR3 is likely a read error. The rearrangement joins TRBV20-1 to TRBJ2-7; 10 nucleotides align to TRBD1. Trimming cost V 5 bases and J 2 bases; bases outside gene matches: 6. This CDR3 region has 14 residues. The V gene's germline CDR1 is DFQATT and CDR2 SNEGSKA (reference sequence). Here the CDR3 DNA reads TGCAGTGCTTCCGGGACAGGGGTAACCTACGAGCAGTACTCC. Translating gives CSASGTGVTYEQYS.

The chain couples TRBV27 to TRBJ2-7, with D possibly TRBD1 on 5 matching bases. Germline assignment: CDR1 MNHEY and CDR2 SMNVEV (reference sequence). Trimming took 1 base from V and 4 from J, leaving 11 bases between them. The CDR3 runs to 14 residues. The CDR3 DNA reads TGTGCCAGCAGTTTATGGGGCGCTGGGTACGAGCAGTACTTC. This sequence encodes CASSLWGAGYEQYF.

CDR3 DNA: TGCGCCAGCAGCCCAAGGGACGGCTCCTACGAGCAGTACTTC. Its translation is CASSPRDGSYEQYF. This sequence joins TRBV4-1 and TRBJ2-7, with D perhaps matching TRBD1 or TRBD2 (5 bases each). Per germline, CDR1 MGHRA and CDR2 YSYEKL. V dropped 4 bases and J dropped 0 bases, with 10 bases sitting between them. The CDR3 consists of 14 residues.

The chain combines TRBV11-1 with TRBJ1-1, with D possibly matching TRBD1 (6 bases). The CDR3 contains 17 residues. V was pared by 3 bases and J by 0 bases, with 17 bases between. Per the germline V gene, CDR1 is SGHAT and CDR2 is FQDESV (reference sequence). The CDR3 DNA is TGTGCCAGCAGCTTTTACCCCACCGGACAGATGAACACTGAAGCTTTCTTT. Translation gives CASSFYPTGQMNTEAFF.

There are a few counts of this clonotype. The chain recombines TRBV13 with TRBJ2-2; D is possibly TRBD1 or TRBD2 (5 bases each). Germline CDR1 reads PRHDT; CDR2 reads FYEKMQ (reference sequence). The V and J ends lost 7 bases and 1 base respectively, with 10 bases between them. This CDR3 has 14 residues. The DNA of the CDR3 is TGTGCCAGCACCGGGACGGGGAACACCGGGGAGCTGTTTTTT. Its translation: CASTGTGNTGELFF.

With respect to this clonotype: This could be a read error, since a much larger clone is one nucleotide away. The chain employs TRBV6-5 and TRBJ2-2; no firm D call. Trimming took 0 bases from V and 1 from J, leaving 12 bases between them. The CDR3 extends over 17 amino acids. CDR1 and CDR2 from the germline V gene are MNHEY and SVGAGI. The CDR3 protein is CASSYSPESLNTGELFF. CDR3 bases: TGTGCCAGCAGTTACTCCCCCGAGTCTTTGAACACCGGGGAGCTGTTTTTT.

This clonotype was seen at least ten times. The chain uses TRBV7-9 and TRBJ1-5, with TRBD1 as a possible D gene (6 bases). Germline CDR1 SEHNR, CDR2 FQNEAQ (reference sequence). The V and J ends lost 3 bases and 0 bases respectively, with 6 bases between them. There are 14 residues in the CDR3. This chain's CDR3 is CASSLGHSNQPQHF. The DNA for the CDR3 is TGTGCCAGCAGCTTGGGACATAGCAATCAGCCCCAGCATTTT.

The table lists this clonotype with a few counts. V usage is TRBV6-5 and J usage is TRBJ2-3; 9 positions match TRBD2. Germline CDR1 reads MNHEY; CDR2 reads SVGAGI. The CDR3 is 17 residues long. The J segment lost 3 bases and the V segment lost 2 bases, leaving 9 bases of the junction unmatched. The CDR3 region has the DNA TGTGCCAGCAGTTACGGAATAGCGGGGGACGTGACAGATACGCAGTATTTT. Translated: CASSYGIAGDVTDTQYF.

This clonotype was detected only a few times. One junction end does not reproduce the germline sequence, and a read error may be involved. This sequence joins TRBV2 and TRBJ2-1; 8 bases agree with TRBD1. There are 14 residues in the CDR3. CDR1 and CDR2 (germline): SNHLY, FYNNEI. The CDR3 DNA is TGTGCCAGCAGAGTGGGACAGGAGTACAGTGAGCAGTTCTTC. Its protein is CASRVGQEYSEQFF.

The table lists this clonotype with a few counts. V usage is TRBV3-1 and J usage is TRBJ2-7; 8 positions match TRBD1. The CDR3 has 15 residues. Germline assignment: CDR1 LGHDT and CDR2 YNNKEL (reference sequence). Trimming at V came to 0 bases and at J to 2 bases, leaving 3 bases not matched to a gene. The CDR3 loop reads CASSQEGRGPYEQYF. CDR3 DNA sequence: TGTGCCAGCAGCCAAGAGGGCAGGGGGCCCTACGAGCAGTACTTC.

In regard to this clonotype: The conserved final phenylalanine or tryptophan is absent from the CDR3, which likely points to a read error. The CDR3 DNA reads as TGTGCCAGCAGCTTGCAGGGGAGTGGGTACACTGAAGCTTTCCTT. It encodes CASSLQGSGYTEAFL. The gene calls are TRBV5-4 and TRBJ1-1; D may be TRBD1 (6 bases). This CDR3 has 15 amino acids. Germline V lookup: CDR1 SGHNT, CDR2 YYREEE (reference sequence). Between the trimmed V and J ends, which lost 1 base and 3 bases, there was a span of 13 bases.

This clonotype was seen a handful of times. The rearrangement uses TRBV3-1 and TRBJ2-7, with D perhaps given as TRBD1 or TRBD2 (5 bases each). Germline V lookup: CDR1 LGHDT, CDR2 YNNKEL (reference sequence). The CDR3 runs to 17 residues. With 4 bases removed from V and 2 bases from J, the gap between germline ends came to 21 bases. CDR3 nucleotide sequence: TGTGCCAGCAGCCCAGCCGTGGTGACGGGGCTTGCCTACGAGCAGTACTTC. It specifies CASSPAVVTGLAYEQYF.

The rearrangement uses TRBV10-2 and TRBJ2-1, with 8 bases identical to TRBD2. Trimming cost V 0 bases and J 4 bases; bases outside gene matches: 11. The CDR3 has 18 amino acids. Germline CDR1 reads WSHSY; CDR2 reads SAAADI. The CDR3 region has the DNA TGCGCCAGCAGTGAGTCTGGGGTTGGGCTAGCGGGTTACAATGAGCAGTTCTTC. Its translation is CASSESGVGLAGYNEQFF.

About this clonotype: Likely a read error: the CDR3 ends without its conserved phenylalanine or tryptophan. V gene TRBV11-2 combines with J gene TRBJ2-7; D is perhaps TRBD1 (6 bases). Germline-derived CDR1 and CDR2 are SGHAT and FQNNGV. Deletions cut 8 bases from V and 4 bases from J, with 18 bases between. This CDR3 has 14 residues. The CDR3 protein is CASRTPGTIYEQYL. The CDR3 nucleotides read TGTGCCAGCCGGACCCCCGGGACAATATACGAGCAGTACTTA.

This clonotype has a handful of counts. Mismatch with germline at one junction end may stem from a read error. This chain uses TRBV7-9 with TRBJ2-3; 9 nucleotides agree with TRBD1. Looked up from germline, CDR1 is SEHNR and CDR2 is FQNEAQ (reference sequence). This CDR3 contains 15 residues. The CDR3 sequence is CASSFGTGHTDTQCF. The CDR3 coding sequence is TGTGCCAGCAGCTTCGGGACAGGGCACACAGATACGCAGTGTTTT.

This clonotype was seen many times. This chain links TRBV4-1 with TRBJ2-7; TRBD1 matches 8 bases. The CDR3 sequence is 13 residues long. Germline V lookup: CDR1 MGHRA, CDR2 YSYEKL. Trimming took 4 bases from V and 5 from J; bases not matched to a gene: 4. The CDR3 reads CASSPRTGNEQYF. Written as DNA, the CDR3 is TGCGCCAGCAGCCCCCGGACAGGGAACGAGCAGTACTTC.

The table lists this clonotype with many counts. This chain connects TRBV6-5 to TRBJ2-7; 11 bases are a match to TRBD1. V was clipped by 0 bases and J by 6 bases; unmatched bases: 4. The length of the CDR3 is 15 residues. Germline CDR1 is MNHEY and CDR2 is SVGAGI. Here the CDR3 reads CASSYSGTGGSEQYF. The CDR3 nucleotides are TGTGCCAGCAGTTACTCGGGGACAGGGGGATCCGAGCAGTACTTC.

The chain employs TRBV27 and TRBJ2-5; no definite D call. This CDR3 has 13 residues. From germline, CDR1 is MNHEY and CDR2 SMNVEV (reference sequence). The V end lost 5 bases, the J end lost 1 base, and 8 bases lay between the germline ends. CDR3 DNA sequence: TGTGCCAGCAGTCTGGACCTCCAAGAGACCCAGTACTTC. This sequence encodes CASSLDLQETQYF.

This clonotype was seen more than once but under ten times. CDR3 amino acids: CASSSKYQETQYF. DNA for the CDR3: TGTGCCAGCAGCTCTAAGTACCAAGAGACCCAGTACTTC. V gene TRBV5-6 combines with J gene TRBJ2-5; D gene unclear. Trimming pared 3 bases from V and 0 bases from J, leaving 6 bases between. This CDR3 spans 13 amino acids. The V gene's germline CDR1 is SGHDT and CDR2 YYEEEE. The full variable domain, completed using reference TRBV5-6 and TRBJ2-5, is DAGVTQSPTHLIKTRGQQVTLRCSPKSGHDTVSWYQQALGQGPQFIFQYYEEEERQRGNFPDRFSGHQFPNYSSELNVNALLLGDSALYLCASSSKYQETQYFGPGTRLLVL.

As for this clonotype: The junction does not match germline at one end; this may be a read error. The chain employs TRBV27 and TRBJ1-5; D is undetermined. The CDR3 contains 16 residues. CDR1 MNHEY and CDR2 SMNVEV come from the germline V gene (reference sequence). The CDR3 loop reads CASSFITPFGNQHQHF. CDR3 sequence (DNA): TGTGCCAGCAGTTTCATCACGCCGTTTGGCAATCAGCACCAGCATTTT.

This clonotype came up a few times. V is TRBV20-1 and J is TRBJ2-5; D is possibly TRBD2 (5 bases). Trimming left V 3 bases short and J 9 bases short, with 23 bases between. The CDR3 has 15 residues. The germline V gene has CDR1 DFQATT and CDR2 SNEGSKA (reference sequence). For the CDR3, the DNA is TGCAGTGCTAGTATGAAAGAAAGGCCGGAGGAGGCCCAGTACTTC. It yields the protein CSASMKERPEEAQYF.

Concerning this clonotype itself: A read error may explain this, as a much larger clone is one base away. This chain joins TRBV7-9 and TRBJ2-1; the match to TRBD2 covers 13 bases. CDR3 size: 16 residues. V was pared by 8 bases and J by 11 bases, with 15 bases of the junction left unmatched. From germline, CDR1 is SEHNR and CDR2 FQNEAQ (reference sequence). Here the CDR3 DNA reads TGTGCCAGCGGCTCTAGCTCAGGACTAGCGGGAGTTAAGCAGTTCTTC. This sequence encodes CASGSSSGLAGVKQFF.